This T cell receptor (beta chain) emerged from a study of blood T cell repertoires in COVID-19. As handled by the study authors: Reference gene primer amplification in the assay estimated nucleated cell counts. Produced via immunoSEQ multiplex PCR; TCRdb's table is partial and in-frame only. The V and J calls and clone size were taken over from that table, and D and trimming were inferred from the DNA. The data contain about 130,000 clones, about 88% of them seen just once; the ten biggest clones take up around 2.3%. Participant age was about 18 to 100 years, and participants resided in roughly 25 US areas. Participants had their cohort set by participant-reported clinical history. All recovered Cohort 3 donors got two negative PCRs, got clearance, or saw symptom resolution. The TCR was taken from a woman in her forties or fifties who had recovered from COVID-19. Sequencing used PBMCs or T cells enriched from blood (not recorded which).

The CDR3 DNA is TGTGCCATCAAGCGCCAGGACAGTACTGGAGAGACCCAGTACTTC. It specifies CAIKRQDSTGETQYF. The V gene is TRBV10-3, the J gene TRBJ2-5; D is possibly TRBD1 (6 bases). Germline lookup yields CDR1 ENHRY and CDR2 SYGVKD. Deletions cut 7 bases from V and 4 bases from J, with 19 bases between. CDR3 length: 15 residues.